These 5 T cell receptor beta chains were all obtained from the same sample, sequenced in a study of blood T cells in healthy people across ages. A second PCR of 7 to 11 cycles used a sample-barcoded 5' primer and a J-beta primer mix. MiXCR, run by TCRdb on the 5' RACE reads, gives a single entry per CDR3 protein. The sample lists some 710,000 distinct CDR3 sequences; 46% were seen once. Material for sequencing was blood. The receptors originated from a man older than 75 in good health.

This chain uses TRBV20-1 with TRBJ1-5; 7 bases fit TRBD1. Germline V gene data show CDR1 as DFQATT and CDR2 as SNEGSKA (reference sequence). V lost 3 bases to trimming and J lost 3 bases; unmatched junction nucleotides: 5. This CDR3 region has 14 residues. The CDR3 region is CSARGDRANQPQHF. In nucleotides, the CDR3 is TGCAGTGCTAGGGGGGACAGAGCCAATCAGCCCCAGCATTTT.

This clonotype was seen a handful of times. The gene calls are TRBV12-3 or TRBV12-4 and TRBJ2-1; D ambiguous. The CDR3 spans 12 residues. V shed 5 bases and J shed 7 bases, with 9 bases lying between them. CDR3 DNA: TGTGCCAGCAGTCCTAGTAAGAATGAGCAGTTCTTC. Residues: CASSPSKNEQFF.

V usage is TRBV28 and J usage is TRBJ2-5; D is unclear. The CDR3 loop spans 12 amino acids. The germline gives CDR1 MDHEN, CDR2 SYDVKM. V shed 2 bases and J shed 11 bases, with 12 bases lying between them. The CDR3 coding sequence is TGTGCCAGCAGTTTACCGGTAAATGAGCAGTACTTC. It codes for CASSLPVNEQYF.

Comments on this clonotype: The junction differs from germline at one of its ends, possibly a read error. The chain has TRBV15 and TRBJ1-5; 11 bases are shared with TRBD1. This CDR3 spans 17 amino acids. Looked up from germline, CDR1 is LNHNV and CDR2 is YYDKDF (reference sequence). The CDR3 sequence: CATSSRTGGLSNQPQHF. The CDR3 nucleotides read TGTGCCACCAGCTCACGGACAGGGGGCTTAAGCAACCAGCCCCAGCATTTT. The entire variable domain, with the rest obtained from reference TRBV15 and TRBJ1-5, is as follows: DAMVIQNPRYQVTQFGKPVTLSCSQTLNHNVMYWYQQKSSQAPKLLFHYYDKDFNNEADTPDNFQSRRPNTSFCFLDIRSPGLGDTAMYLCATSSRTGGLSNQPQHFGDGTRLSIL.

The chain joins TRBV7-9 to TRBJ2-3; tentatively, D is TRBD2 (6 bases). The V end lost 5 bases, the J end lost 4 bases, and 13 bases lay between the germline ends. The CDR3 is made up of 14 amino acids. Germline values: CDR1 SEHNR, CDR2 FQNEAQ (reference sequence). Here the CDR3 reads CASSPGGTPDTQYF. Written as DNA, the CDR3 is TGTGCCAGCAGCCCAGGCGGGACCCCAGATACGCAGTATTTT.